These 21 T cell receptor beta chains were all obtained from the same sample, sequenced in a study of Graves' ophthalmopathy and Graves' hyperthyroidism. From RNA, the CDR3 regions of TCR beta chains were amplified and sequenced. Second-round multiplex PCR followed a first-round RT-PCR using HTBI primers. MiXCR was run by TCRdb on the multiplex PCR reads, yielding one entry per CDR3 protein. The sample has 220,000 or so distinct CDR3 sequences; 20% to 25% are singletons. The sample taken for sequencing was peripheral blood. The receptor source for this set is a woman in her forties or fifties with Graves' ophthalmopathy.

CDR3 in DNA: TGTGCCAGCAGTCACCCGTCGGGCAGCTCTGGAAACACCATATATTTT. This sequence encodes CASSHPSGSSGNTIYF. The rearrangement links TRBV25-1 to TRBJ1-3; D not resolved. The V end lost 5 bases, the J end lost 0 bases, and 14 bases lay between the germline ends. CDR1 and CDR2 (germline): MGHDK, SYGVNS. This CDR3 region has 16 residues.

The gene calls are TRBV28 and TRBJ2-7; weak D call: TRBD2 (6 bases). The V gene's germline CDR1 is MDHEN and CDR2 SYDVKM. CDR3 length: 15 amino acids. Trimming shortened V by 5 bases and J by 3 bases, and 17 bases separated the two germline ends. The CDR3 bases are TGTGCCAGCAGTCCCGGAACTAGCACCTTCTACGAGCAGTACTTC. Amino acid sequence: CASSPGTSTFYEQYF.

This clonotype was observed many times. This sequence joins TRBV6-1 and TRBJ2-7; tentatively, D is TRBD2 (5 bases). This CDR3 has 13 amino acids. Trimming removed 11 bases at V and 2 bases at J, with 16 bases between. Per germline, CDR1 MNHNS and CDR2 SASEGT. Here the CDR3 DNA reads TGTGCCTCACATGGTGGCGGGCCCTACGAGCAGTACTTC. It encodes CASHGGGPYEQYF.

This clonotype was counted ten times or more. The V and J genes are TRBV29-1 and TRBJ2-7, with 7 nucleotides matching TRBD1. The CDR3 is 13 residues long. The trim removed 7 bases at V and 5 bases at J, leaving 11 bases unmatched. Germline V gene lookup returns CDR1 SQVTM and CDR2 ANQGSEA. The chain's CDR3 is CSGARDRVDEQYF. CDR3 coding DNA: TGCAGCGGAGCTCGAGACAGGGTAGACGAGCAGTACTTC.

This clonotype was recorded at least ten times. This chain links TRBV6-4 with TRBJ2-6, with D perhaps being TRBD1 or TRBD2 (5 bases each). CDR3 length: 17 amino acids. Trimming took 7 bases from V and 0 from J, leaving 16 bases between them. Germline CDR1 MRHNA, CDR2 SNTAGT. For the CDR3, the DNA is TGTGCCAGCACCACCGGGACGGTGAACTCTGGGGCCAACGTCCTGACTTTC. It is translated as CASTTGTVNSGANVLTF.

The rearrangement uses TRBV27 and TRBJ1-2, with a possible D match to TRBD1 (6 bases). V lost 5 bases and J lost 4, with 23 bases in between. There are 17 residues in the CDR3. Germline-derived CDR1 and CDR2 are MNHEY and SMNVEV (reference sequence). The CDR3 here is CASSRAGTTLSVYGYTF. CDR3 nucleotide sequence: TGTGCCAGCAGTCGCGCCGGGACAACCCTCTCCGTCTATGGCTACACCTTC.

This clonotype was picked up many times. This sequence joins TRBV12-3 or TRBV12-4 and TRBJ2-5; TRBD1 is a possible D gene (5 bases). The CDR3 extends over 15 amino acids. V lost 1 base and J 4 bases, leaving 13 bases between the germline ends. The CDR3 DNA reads TGTGCCAGCAGTTTAGGGGCAGGGCACCCAGAGACCCAGTACTTC. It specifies CASSLGAGHPETQYF.

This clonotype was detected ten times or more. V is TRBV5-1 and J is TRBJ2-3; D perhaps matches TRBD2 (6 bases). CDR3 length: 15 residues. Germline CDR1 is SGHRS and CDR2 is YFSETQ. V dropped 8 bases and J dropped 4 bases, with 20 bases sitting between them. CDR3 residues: CASSPMLTSADTQYF. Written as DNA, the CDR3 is TGCGCCAGTAGCCCTATGCTGACTAGTGCAGATACGCAGTATTTT.

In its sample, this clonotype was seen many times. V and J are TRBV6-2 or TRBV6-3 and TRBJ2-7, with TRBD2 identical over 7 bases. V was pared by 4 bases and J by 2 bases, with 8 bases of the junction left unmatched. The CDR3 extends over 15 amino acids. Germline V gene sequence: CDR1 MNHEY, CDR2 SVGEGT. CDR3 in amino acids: CASSLIGGSPYEQYF. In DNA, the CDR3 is TGTGCCAGCAGTTTGATCGGCGGGAGCCCCTACGAGCAGTACTTC.

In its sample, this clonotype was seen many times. The CDR3 reads CASSGRAENTGELFF. The CDR3 coding sequence is TGTGCCAGTAGCGGGAGGGCCGAGAACACCGGGGAGCTGTTTTTT. The chain is built from TRBV19 and TRBJ2-2; 8 nucleotides align to TRBD2. This CDR3 contains 15 residues. From germline, CDR1 is LNHDA and CDR2 SQIVND (reference sequence). The ends lost 6 bases at V and 1 base at J; junction bases unmatched: 4.

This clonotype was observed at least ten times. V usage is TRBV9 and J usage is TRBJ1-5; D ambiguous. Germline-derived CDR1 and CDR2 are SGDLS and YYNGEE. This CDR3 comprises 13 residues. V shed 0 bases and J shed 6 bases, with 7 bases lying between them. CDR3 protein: CASSVEAGQPQHF. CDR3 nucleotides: TGTGCCAGCAGCGTAGAGGCGGGTCAGCCCCAGCATTTT.

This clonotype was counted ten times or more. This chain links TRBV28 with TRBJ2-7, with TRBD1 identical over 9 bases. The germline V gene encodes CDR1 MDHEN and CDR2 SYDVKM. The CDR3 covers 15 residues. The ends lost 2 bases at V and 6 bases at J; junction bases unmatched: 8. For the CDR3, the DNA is TGTGCCAGCAGTTTAGTGGGGACAGGGAGGGGCGAGCAGTACTTC. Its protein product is CASSLVGTGRGEQYF.

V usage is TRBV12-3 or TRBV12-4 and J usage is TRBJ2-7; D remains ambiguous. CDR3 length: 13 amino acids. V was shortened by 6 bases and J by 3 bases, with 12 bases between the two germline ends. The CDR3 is CASSQINNYEQYF. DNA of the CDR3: TGTGCCAGCAGCCAAATAAACAACTACGAGCAGTACTTC.

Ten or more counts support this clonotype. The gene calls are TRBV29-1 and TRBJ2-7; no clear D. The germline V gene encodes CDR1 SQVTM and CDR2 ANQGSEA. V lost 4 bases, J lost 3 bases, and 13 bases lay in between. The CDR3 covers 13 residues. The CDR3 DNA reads TGCAGCGTTGTAGACCAATCCAACTACGAGCAGTACTTC. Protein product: CSVVDQSNYEQYF.

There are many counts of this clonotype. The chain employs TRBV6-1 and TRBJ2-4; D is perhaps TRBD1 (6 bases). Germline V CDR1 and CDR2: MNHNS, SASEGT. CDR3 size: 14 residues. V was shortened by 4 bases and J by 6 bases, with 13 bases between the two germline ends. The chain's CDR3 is CASSATGSANIQYF. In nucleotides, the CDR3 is TGTGCCAGCAGTGCCACAGGGAGTGCAAACATTCAGTACTTC.

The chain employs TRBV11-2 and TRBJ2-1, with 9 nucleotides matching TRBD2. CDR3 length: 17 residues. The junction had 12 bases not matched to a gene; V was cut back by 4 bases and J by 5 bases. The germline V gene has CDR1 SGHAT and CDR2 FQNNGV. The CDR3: CASSSSSGTSSDNEQFF. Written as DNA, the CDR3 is TGTGCCAGCAGCTCTTCATCCGGGACTAGCTCGGACAATGAGCAGTTCTTC. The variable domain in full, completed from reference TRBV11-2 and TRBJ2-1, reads EAGVAQSPRYKIIEKRQSVAFWCNPISGHATLYWYQQILGQGPKLLIQFQNNGVVDDSQLPKDRFSAERLKGVDSTLKIQPAKLEDSAVYLCASSSSSGTSSDNEQFFGPGTRLTVL.

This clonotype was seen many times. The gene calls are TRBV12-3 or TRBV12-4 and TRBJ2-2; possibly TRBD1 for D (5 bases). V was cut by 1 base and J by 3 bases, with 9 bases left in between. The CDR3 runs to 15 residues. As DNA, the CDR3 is TGTGCCAGCAGTTTAGGGGGCCGGGACACCGGGGAGCTGTTTTTT. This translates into CASSLGGRDTGELFF.

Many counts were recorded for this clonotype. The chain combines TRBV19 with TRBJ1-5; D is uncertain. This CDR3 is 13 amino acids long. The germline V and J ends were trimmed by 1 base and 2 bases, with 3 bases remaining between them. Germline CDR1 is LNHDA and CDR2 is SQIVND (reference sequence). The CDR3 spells CASSIGGNQPQHF. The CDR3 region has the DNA TGTGCCAGTAGTATAGGAGGCAATCAGCCCCAGCATTTT. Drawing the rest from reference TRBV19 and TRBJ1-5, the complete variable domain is DGGITQSPKYLFRKEGQNVTLSCEQNLNHDAMYWYRQDPGQGLRLIYYSQIVNDFQKGDIAEGYSVSREKKESFPLTVTSAQKNPTAFYLCASSIGGNQPQHFGDGTRLSIL.

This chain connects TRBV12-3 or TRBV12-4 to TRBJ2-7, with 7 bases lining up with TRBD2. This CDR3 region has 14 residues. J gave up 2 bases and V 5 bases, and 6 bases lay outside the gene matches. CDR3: CASSISGNTYEQYF. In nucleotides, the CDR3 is TGTGCCAGCAGTATCAGCGGGAACACCTACGAGCAGTACTTC.

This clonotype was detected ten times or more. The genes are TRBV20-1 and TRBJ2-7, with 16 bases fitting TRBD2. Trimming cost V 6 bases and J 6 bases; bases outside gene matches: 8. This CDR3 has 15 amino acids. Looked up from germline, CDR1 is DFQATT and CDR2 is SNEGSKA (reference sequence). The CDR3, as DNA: TGCAGTGCGATGGGACTAGCGGGAGGGCCAGGCGAGCAGTACTTC. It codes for CSAMGLAGGPGEQYF.

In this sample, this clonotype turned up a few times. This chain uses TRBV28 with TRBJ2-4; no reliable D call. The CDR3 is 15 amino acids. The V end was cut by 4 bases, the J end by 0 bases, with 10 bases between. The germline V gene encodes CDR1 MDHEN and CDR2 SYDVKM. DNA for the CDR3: TGTGCCAGCAGTTCCCATGGGATAGCCAAAAACATTCAGTACTTC. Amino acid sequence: CASSSHGIAKNIQYF.